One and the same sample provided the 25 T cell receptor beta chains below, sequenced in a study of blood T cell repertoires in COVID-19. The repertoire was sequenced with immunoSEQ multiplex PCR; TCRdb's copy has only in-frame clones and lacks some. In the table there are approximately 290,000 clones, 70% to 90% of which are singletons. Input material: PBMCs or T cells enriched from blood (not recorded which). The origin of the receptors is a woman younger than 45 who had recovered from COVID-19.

The CDR3 nucleotides read TGCGCCAGCAGCCCTGTTGACAGGGTTGGGGCTGGCTACACCTTC. It yields the protein CASSPVDRVGAGYTF. This sequence joins TRBV4-1 and TRBJ1-2, with 7 bases matching TRBD1. The CDR3 loop spans 15 amino acids. Germline trimming cut 4 bases from V and 7 bases from J; bases unmatched to any gene: 12. CDR1 and CDR2 (germline): MGHRA, YSYEKL.

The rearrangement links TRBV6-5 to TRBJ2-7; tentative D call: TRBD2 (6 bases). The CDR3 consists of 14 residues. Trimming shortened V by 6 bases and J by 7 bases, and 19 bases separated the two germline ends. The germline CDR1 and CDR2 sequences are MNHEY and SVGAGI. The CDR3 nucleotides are TGTGCCAGCAGCACCGGGACTTTTGTTATGGAGCAGTACTTC. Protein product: CASSTGTFVMEQYF.

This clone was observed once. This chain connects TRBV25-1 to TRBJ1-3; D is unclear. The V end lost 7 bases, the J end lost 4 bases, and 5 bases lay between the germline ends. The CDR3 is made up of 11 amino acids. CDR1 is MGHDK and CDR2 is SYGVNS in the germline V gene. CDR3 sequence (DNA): TGTGCCAGCAACAGCGGAAACACCATATATTTT. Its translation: CASNSGNTIYF.

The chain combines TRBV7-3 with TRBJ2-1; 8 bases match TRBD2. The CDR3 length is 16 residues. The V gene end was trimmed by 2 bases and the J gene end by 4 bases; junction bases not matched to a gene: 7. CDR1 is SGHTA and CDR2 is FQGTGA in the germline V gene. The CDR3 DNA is TGTGCCAGCAGCTTAGATAGGACTAGCTTATACAATGAGCAGTTCTTC. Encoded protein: CASSLDRTSLYNEQFF.

The CDR3 here is CASRDSVISPEAFF. CDR3 nucleotides: TGTGCCAGCAGGGACAGCGTAATAAGTCCTGAAGCTTTCTTT. V and J are TRBV27 and TRBJ1-1; tentative D call: TRBD1 (6 bases). Germline V gene sequence: CDR1 MNHEY, CDR2 SMNVEV (reference sequence). CDR3 length equals 14 residues. Trimming took 6 bases from V and 6 from J, leaving 17 bases between them.

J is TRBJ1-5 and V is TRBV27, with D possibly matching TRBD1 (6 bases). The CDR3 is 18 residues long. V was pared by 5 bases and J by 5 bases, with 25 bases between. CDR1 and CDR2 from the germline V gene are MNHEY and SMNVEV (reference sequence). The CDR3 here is CASSPSVRGPVGHQPQHF. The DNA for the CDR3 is TGTGCCAGCAGTCCGAGCGTCAGGGGCCCTGTGGGACATCAGCCCCAGCATTTT.

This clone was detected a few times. The CDR3 region is CATSRDRGEGLADTQYF. The CDR3 DNA is TGTGCCACCAGCAGAGATAGGGGGGAGGGCCTCGCAGATACGCAGTATTTT. The rearrangement links TRBV15 to TRBJ2-3, with D tentatively TRBD2 (7 bases). V shed 0 bases and J shed 4 bases, with 17 bases lying between them. Germline values: CDR1 LNHNV, CDR2 YYDKDF (reference sequence). The CDR3 is 17 amino acids.

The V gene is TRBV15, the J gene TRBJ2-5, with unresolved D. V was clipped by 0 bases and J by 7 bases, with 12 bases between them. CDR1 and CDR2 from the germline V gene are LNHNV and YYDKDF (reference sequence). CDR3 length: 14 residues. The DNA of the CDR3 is TGTGCCACCAGCAGAGAAGATCGCGTCGGGACCCAGTACTTC. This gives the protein CATSREDRVGTQYF. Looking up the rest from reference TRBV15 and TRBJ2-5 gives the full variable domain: DAMVIQNPRYQVTQFGKPVTLSCSQTLNHNVMYWYQQKSSQAPKLLFHYYDKDFNNEADTPDNFQSRRPNTSFCFLDIRSPGLGDTAMYLCATSREDRVGTQYFGPGTRLLVL.

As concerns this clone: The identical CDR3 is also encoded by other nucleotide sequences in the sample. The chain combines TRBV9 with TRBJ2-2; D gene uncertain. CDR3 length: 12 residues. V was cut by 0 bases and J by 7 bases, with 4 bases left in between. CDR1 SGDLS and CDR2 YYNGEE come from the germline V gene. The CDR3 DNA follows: TGTGCCAGCAGCGTAGTAAACGGGGAGCTGTTTTTT. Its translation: CASSVVNGELFF.

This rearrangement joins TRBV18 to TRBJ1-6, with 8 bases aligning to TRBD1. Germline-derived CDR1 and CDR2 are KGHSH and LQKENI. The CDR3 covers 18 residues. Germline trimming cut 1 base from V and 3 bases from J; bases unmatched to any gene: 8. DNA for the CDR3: TGTGCCAGCTCACCACGGGATCAGGGGGCATTCTATAATTCACCCCTCCACTTT. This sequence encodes CASSPRDQGAFYNSPLHF.

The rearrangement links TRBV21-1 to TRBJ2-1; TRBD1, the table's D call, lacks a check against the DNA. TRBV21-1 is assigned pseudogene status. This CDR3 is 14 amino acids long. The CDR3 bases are TGTGCCACCAAACAGGGGAGCTCCTACAATGAGCAGTTCTTC. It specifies CATKQGSSYNEQFF.

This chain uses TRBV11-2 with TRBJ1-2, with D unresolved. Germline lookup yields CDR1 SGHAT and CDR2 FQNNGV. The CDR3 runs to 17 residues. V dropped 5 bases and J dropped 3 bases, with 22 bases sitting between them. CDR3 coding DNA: TGTGCCAGCAGCCATTACAGCTACCGGAAGGAGGACTATGGCTACACCTTC. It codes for CASSHYSYRKEDYGYTF. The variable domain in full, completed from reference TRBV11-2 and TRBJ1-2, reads EAGVAQSPRYKIIEKRQSVAFWCNPISGHATLYWYQQILGQGPKLLIQFQNNGVVDDSQLPKDRFSAERLKGVDSTLKIQPAKLEDSAVYLCASSHYSYRKEDYGYTFGSGTRLTVV.

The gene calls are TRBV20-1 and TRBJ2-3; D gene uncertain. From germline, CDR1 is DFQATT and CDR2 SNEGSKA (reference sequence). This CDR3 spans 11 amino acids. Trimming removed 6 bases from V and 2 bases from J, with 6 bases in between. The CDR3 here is CSAAPTDTQYF. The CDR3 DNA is TGCAGTGCGGCACCCACAGATACGCAGTATTTT.

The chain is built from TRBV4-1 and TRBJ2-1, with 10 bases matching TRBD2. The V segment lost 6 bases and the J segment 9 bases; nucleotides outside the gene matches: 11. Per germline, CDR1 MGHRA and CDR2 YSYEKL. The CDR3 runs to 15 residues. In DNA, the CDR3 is TGCGCCAGCAGTTTAATAGCGGGAGGAAGGGGTGAGCAGTTCTTC. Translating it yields CASSLIAGGRGEQFF.

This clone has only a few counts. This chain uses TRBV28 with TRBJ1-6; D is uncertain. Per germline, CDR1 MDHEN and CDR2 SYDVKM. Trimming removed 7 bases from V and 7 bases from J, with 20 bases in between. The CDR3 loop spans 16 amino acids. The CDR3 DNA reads TGTGCCAGCATCCCCGGGGTAGGAGTCGGGAATTCACCCCTCCACTTT. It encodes CASIPGVGVGNSPLHF.

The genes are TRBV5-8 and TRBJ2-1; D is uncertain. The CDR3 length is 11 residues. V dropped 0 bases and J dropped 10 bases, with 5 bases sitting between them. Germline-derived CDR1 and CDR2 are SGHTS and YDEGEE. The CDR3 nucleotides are TGTGCCAGCAGCTTGGAACAGGAGCAGTTCTTC. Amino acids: CASSLEQEQFF.

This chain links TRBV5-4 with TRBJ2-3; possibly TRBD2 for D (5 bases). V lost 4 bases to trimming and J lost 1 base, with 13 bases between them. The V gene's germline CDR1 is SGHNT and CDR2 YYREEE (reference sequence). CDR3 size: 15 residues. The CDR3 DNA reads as TGTGCCAGCAGCCCCTCGGGAAGTGGCACAGATACGCAGTATTTT. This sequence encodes CASSPSGSGTDTQYF.

The CDR3 DNA sequence: TGTGCCAGCAGCCAAGCGCCGGGACAGATGACATACAATGAGCAGTTCTTC. Residues: CASSQAPGQMTYNEQFF. The chain links TRBV3-1 (or the pseudogene TRBV3-2) to TRBJ2-1; the match to TRBD1 covers 7 bases. V trimming: 1 base; J trimming: 4 bases; junction bases outside the gene matches: 10. The CDR3 is made up of 17 amino acids. Germline CDR1 LGHDT, CDR2 YNNKEL (reference sequence).

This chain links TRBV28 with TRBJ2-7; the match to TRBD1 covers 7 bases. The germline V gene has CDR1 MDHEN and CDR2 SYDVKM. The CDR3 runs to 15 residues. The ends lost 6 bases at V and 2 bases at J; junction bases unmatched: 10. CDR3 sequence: CASSPWDSQAYEQYF. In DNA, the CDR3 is TGTGCCAGCAGCCCTTGGGACAGCCAGGCCTACGAGCAGTACTTC.

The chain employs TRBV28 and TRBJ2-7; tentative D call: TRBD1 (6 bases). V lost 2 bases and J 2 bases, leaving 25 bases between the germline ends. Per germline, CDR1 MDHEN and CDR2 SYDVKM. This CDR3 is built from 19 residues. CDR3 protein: CASSLGGVLGRGVPYEQYF. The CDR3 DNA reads TGTGCCAGCAGTTTAGGGGGAGTTCTTGGCAGGGGCGTTCCCTACGAGCAGTACTTC.

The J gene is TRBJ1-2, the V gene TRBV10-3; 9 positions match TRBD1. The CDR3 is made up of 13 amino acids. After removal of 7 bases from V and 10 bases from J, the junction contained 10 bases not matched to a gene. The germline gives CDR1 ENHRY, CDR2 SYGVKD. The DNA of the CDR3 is TGTGCCATCACCCCGGGACAGGGAGTTATCTACACCTTC. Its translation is CAITPGQGVIYTF.

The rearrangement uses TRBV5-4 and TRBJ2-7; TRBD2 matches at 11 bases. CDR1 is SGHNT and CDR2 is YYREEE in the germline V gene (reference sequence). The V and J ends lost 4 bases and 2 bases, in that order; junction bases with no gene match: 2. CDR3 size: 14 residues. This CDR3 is CASSVSGRAYEQYF. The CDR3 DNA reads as TGTGCCAGCAGCGTTAGCGGGAGGGCCTACGAGCAGTACTTC.

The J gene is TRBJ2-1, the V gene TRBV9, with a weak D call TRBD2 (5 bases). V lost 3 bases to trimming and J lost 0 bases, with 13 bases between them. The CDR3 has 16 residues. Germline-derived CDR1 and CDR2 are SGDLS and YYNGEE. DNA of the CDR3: TGTGCCAGCAGCGGCCAGAGGGCCAGCTCCTACAATGAGCAGTTCTTC. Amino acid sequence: CASSGQRASSYNEQFF.

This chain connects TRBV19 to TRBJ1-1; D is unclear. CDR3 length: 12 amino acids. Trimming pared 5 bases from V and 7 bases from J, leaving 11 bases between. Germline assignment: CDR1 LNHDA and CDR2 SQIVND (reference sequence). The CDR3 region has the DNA TGTGCCAGTAGTCACGGCCTAGGTGAAGCTTTCTTT. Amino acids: CASSHGLGEAFF.

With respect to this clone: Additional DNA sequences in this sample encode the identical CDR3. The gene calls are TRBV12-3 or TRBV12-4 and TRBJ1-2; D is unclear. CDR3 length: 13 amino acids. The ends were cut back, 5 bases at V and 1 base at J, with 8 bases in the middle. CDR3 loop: CASSLGGNYGYTF. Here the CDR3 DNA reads TGTGCCAGCAGTCTCGGTGGTAACTATGGCTACACCTTC.